The 20 T cell receptor beta chains below come from one sample, sequenced in a study of blood T cell repertoires in COVID-19. Repertoires were generated with immunoSEQ multiplex PCR, while TCRdb's copy carries only in-frame clones and drops some. This sample has approximately 150,000 clones; 70% to 90% occur once, and the top ten carry around 2.5%. Sequences were obtained from peripheral blood. The source is a human donor with acute or convalescent COVID-19. The donor label of this sample is uncertain.

CDR3 coding DNA: TGTGCCAGCAGTTACACAGGACAGAAAGAGACCCAGTACTTC. It translates to CASSYTGQKETQYF. V is TRBV6-5 and J is TRBJ2-5; maybe TRBD1 (6 bases). CDR3 length: 14 amino acids. Trimming removed 2 bases from V and 3 bases from J, with 10 bases in between. The germline gives CDR1 MNHEY, CDR2 SVGAGI.

This sequence joins TRBV12-3 or TRBV12-4 and TRBJ1-3, with D hard to call. V shed 2 bases and J shed 6 bases, with 5 bases lying between them. The CDR3 has 12 residues. Written as DNA, the CDR3 is TGTGCCAGCAGTTTAAATCTAAACACCATATATTTT. Translation: CASSLNLNTIYF.

This chain connects TRBV21-1 to TRBJ1-2. TRBV21-1 is listed as a pseudogene. The CDR3 length is 14 residues. DNA of the CDR3: TGTGCCAACCGTAAACCACTGTACTTCTATGGCTACACCTTC. Its translation is CANRKPLYFYGYTF.

The chain links TRBV6-6 to TRBJ1-3, with no clear D. CDR1 and CDR2 from the germline V gene are MNHNY and SVGAGI (reference sequence). Trimming removed 7 bases from V and 3 bases from J, with 13 bases in between. This CDR3 is built from 14 residues. The CDR3, as DNA: TGTGCCAGCACCCCAAGGAGAGGTGGAAACACCATATATTTT. The encoded protein is CASTPRRGGNTIYF.

The chain employs TRBV9 and TRBJ1-3; D not certain. Trimming left V 4 bases short and J 3 bases short, with 5 bases between. CDR1 and CDR2 from the germline V gene are SGDLS and YYNGEE. This CDR3 has 12 residues. CDR3 bases: TGTGCCAGCAGCCAGATTGGAAACACCATATATTTT. Its translation is CASSQIGNTIYF.

The rearrangement links TRBV15 to TRBJ1-6; D might be TRBD1 (6 bases). CDR1 LNHNV and CDR2 YYDKDF come from the germline V gene (reference sequence). Trimming removed 2 bases at V and 7 bases at J, with 9 bases between. The CDR3 totals 14 residues. CDR3 bases: TGTGCCACCAGCAGACAGGGGAAGAATTCACCCCTCCACTTT. Translation: CATSRQGKNSPLHF.

This chain joins TRBV12-3 or TRBV12-4 and TRBJ2-7; D uncertain. V lost 2 bases, J lost 2 bases, and 4 bases lay in between. There are 12 residues in the CDR3. The CDR3 region is CASSLTTYEQYF. CDR3 nucleotides: TGTGCCAGCAGTTTAACTACCTACGAGCAGTACTTC.

This chain connects TRBV2 to TRBJ1-1; D is unresolved. Germline CDR1 is SNHLY and CDR2 is FYNNEI. The CDR3 covers 11 residues. V lost 4 bases to trimming and J lost 11 bases, with 11 bases between them. CDR3 in DNA: TGTGCCAGCAGTGGAGCTGCCGAGGCTTTCTTT. Translation: CASSGAAEAFF.

This clone appeared a few times. The chain links TRBV2 to TRBJ1-6; TRBD1 is a possible D gene (5 bases). CDR1 is SNHLY and CDR2 is FYNNEI in the germline V gene. With 3 bases removed from V and 7 bases from J, the gap between germline ends came to 16 bases. This CDR3 spans 16 amino acids. CDR3 nucleotide sequence: TGTGCCAGCAGTGAGGGCACAGGCATAGTCAATTCACCCCTCCACTTT. Amino acid sequence: CASSEGTGIVNSPLHF.

The chain links TRBV24-1 to TRBJ2-1, with 9 nucleotides matching TRBD1. Trimming cost V 3 bases and J 6 bases; bases outside gene matches: 8. This CDR3 is 16 amino acids long. Germline assignment: CDR1 KGHDR and CDR2 SFDVKD. DNA for the CDR3: TGTGCCACCAGTGATGTCACCGGGACAGGGCCCAATGAGCAGTTCTTC. It codes for CATSDVTGTGPNEQFF.

The gene calls are TRBV12-3 or TRBV12-4 and TRBJ1-2; D is unresolved. The CDR3 is made up of 13 amino acids. V was cut by 2 bases and J by 4 bases, with 8 bases left in between. The CDR3 here is CASSLLYSYGYTF. The CDR3 DNA follows: TGTGCCAGCAGTTTATTATACAGCTATGGCTACACCTTC.

The DNA of the CDR3 is TGTGCCAGCAGCCCGATGGATGGGACAGGAGCGAACACTGAAGCTTTCTTT. It is translated as CASSPMDGTGANTEAFF. The chain links TRBV9 to TRBJ1-1; 8 bases are a match to TRBD1. The germline V gene encodes CDR1 SGDLS and CDR2 YYNGEE. CDR3 length equals 17 residues. Germline trimming cut 4 bases from V and 1 base from J; bases unmatched to any gene: 12.

V usage is TRBV5-1 and J usage is TRBJ2-6, with 7 bases lining up with TRBD2. V shed 2 bases and J 2 bases; nucleotides not matched to a gene: 7. CDR1 SGHRS and CDR2 YFSETQ come from the germline V gene. This CDR3 contains 17 residues. CDR3 amino acids: CASSFGTTSPGANVLTF. CDR3 bases: TGCGCCAGCAGCTTCGGGACTACCTCACCTGGGGCCAACGTCCTGACTTTC.

This CDR3 is CASGMGQGAAANTGELFF. The CDR3 nucleotides read TGTGCCAGCGGGATGGGACAGGGGGCCGCCGCGAACACCGGGGAGCTGTTTTTT. The chain employs TRBV11-3 and TRBJ2-2; TRBD1 matches 12 bases. CDR1 SGHNT and CDR2 YENEEA come from the germline V gene. Trimming at V came to 8 bases and at J to 0 bases, leaving 10 bases not matched to a gene. The CDR3 length is 18 residues.

J is TRBJ2-1 and V is TRBV4-1; TRBD2 aligns across 14 bases. This CDR3 contains 18 residues. The germline gives CDR1 MGHRA, CDR2 YSYEKL. V trimming: 4 bases; J trimming: 0 bases; junction bases outside the gene matches: 5. CDR3 coding DNA: TGCGCCAGCAGCCGAGGACTAGCGGGGGGAAGCTCCTACAATGAGCAGTTCTTC. This sequence encodes CASSRGLAGGSSYNEQFF.

This chain uses TRBV7-6 with TRBJ1-1, with 9 bases matching TRBD1. The CDR3 has 17 residues. The V gene's germline CDR1 is SGHVS and CDR2 FNYEAQ. The V gene end was trimmed by 4 bases and the J gene end by 4 bases; junction bases not matched to a gene: 13. This CDR3 reads CASSSLRTGERGTEAFF. CDR3 in DNA: TGTGCCAGCAGCTCCCTGAGGACAGGGGAGAGGGGCACTGAAGCTTTCTTT.

The V gene is TRBV5-1, the J gene TRBJ1-2, with D hard to call. CDR3 size: 13 residues. With 0 bases removed from V and 8 bases from J, the gap between germline ends came to 11 bases. Germline CDR1 and CDR2: SGHRS and YFSETQ. CDR3 DNA: TGCGCCAGCAGCTTGGCCAACCAACGGGGCTACACCTTC. This translates into CASSLANQRGYTF. Complete variable domain (other parts from reference TRBV5-1 and TRBJ1-2): KAGVTQTPRYLIKTRGQQVTLSCSPISGHRSVSWYQQTPGQGLQFLFEYFSETQRNKGNFPGRFSGRQFSNSRSEMNVSTLELGDSALYLCASSLANQRGYTFGSGTRLTVV.

J is TRBJ2-2 and V is TRBV6-5; D call uncertain. This CDR3 region has 15 residues. Germline V gene lookup returns CDR1 MNHEY and CDR2 SVGAGI. With 10 bases removed from V and 0 bases from J, the gap between germline ends came to 15 bases. The CDR3 reads CATNNSPSNTGELFF. CDR3 sequence (DNA): TGTGCCACAAACAATTCCCCATCGAACACCGGGGAGCTGTTTTTT.

V gene TRBV10-3 combines with J gene TRBJ2-3; D remains unclear. The CDR3 has 16 residues. The germline gives CDR1 ENHRY, CDR2 SYGVKD. The germline V and J ends were trimmed by 4 bases and 3 bases, with 17 bases remaining between them. The CDR3 loop is CAISAQAPGRTDTQYF. The CDR3 DNA is TGTGCCATCAGTGCCCAAGCCCCGGGTAGGACAGATACGCAGTATTTT.

This clone was picked up one time. The rearrangement joins TRBV21-1 to TRBJ1-2; whether TRBD1, the table's D call, matches the DNA was not checked. TRBV21-1 is labeled a pseudogene. The CDR3 totals 14 residues. The CDR3 here is CASSKDETGDGYTF. For the CDR3, the DNA is TGTGCCAGCAGCAAAGATGAGACAGGGGATGGCTACACCTTC.